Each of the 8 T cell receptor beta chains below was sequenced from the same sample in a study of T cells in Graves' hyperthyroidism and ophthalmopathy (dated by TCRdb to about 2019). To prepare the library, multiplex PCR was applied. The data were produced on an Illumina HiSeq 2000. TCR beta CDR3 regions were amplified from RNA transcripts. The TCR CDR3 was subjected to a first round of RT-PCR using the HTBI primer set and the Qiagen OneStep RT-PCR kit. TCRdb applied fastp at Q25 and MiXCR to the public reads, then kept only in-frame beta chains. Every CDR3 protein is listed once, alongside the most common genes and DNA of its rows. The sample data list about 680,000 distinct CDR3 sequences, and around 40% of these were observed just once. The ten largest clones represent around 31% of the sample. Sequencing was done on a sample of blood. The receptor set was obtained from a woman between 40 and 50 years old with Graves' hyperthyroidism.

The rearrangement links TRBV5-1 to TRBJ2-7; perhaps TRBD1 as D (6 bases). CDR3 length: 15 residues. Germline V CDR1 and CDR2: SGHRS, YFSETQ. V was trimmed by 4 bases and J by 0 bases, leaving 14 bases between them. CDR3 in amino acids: CASSRYRVFSYEQYF. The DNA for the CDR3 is TGCGCCAGCAGCAGGTACAGGGTCTTCTCCTACGAGCAGTACTTC.

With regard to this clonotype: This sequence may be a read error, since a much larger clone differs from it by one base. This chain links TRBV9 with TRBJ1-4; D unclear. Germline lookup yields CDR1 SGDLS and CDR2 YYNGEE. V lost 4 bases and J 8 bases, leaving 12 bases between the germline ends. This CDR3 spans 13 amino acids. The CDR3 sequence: CASSLDGREKLFF. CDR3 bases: TGTGCCAGCAGCCTGGACGGGAGGGAAAAACTGTTTTTT.

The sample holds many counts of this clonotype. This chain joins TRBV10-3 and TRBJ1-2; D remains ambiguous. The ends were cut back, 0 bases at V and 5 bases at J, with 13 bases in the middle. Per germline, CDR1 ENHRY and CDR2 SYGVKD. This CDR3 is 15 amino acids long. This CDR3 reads CAISESFGLGYGYTF. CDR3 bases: TGTGCCATCAGTGAGTCCTTCGGCCTGGGGTATGGCTACACCTTC.

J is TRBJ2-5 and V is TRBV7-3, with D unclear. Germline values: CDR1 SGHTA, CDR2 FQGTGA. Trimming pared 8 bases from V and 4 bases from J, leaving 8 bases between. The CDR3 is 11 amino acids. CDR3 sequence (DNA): TGTGCCAGCCCCCTAGGAGAGACCCAGTACTTC. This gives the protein CASPLGETQYF.

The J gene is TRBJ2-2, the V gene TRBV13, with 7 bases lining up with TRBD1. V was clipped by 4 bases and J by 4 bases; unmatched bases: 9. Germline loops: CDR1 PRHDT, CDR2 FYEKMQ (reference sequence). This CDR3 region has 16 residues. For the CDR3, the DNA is TGTGCCAGCAGCTCTACTTACAGGGGTGGCACCGGGGAGCTGTTTTTT. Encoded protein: CASSSTYRGGTGELFF.

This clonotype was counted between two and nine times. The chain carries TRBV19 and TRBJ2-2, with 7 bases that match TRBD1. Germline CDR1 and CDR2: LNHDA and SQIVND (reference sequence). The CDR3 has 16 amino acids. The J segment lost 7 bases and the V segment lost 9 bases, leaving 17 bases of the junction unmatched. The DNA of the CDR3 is TGTGCCAGCACAAAAATCACAGGGGAGAGGGACGGGGAGCTGTTTTTT. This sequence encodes CASTKITGERDGELFF.

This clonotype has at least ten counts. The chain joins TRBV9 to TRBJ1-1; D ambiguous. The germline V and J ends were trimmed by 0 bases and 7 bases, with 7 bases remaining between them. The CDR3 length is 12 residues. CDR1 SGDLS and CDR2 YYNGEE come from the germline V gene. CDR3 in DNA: TGTGCCAGCAGCGTAGAAGGGATTGAAGCTTTCTTT. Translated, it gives CASSVEGIEAFF.

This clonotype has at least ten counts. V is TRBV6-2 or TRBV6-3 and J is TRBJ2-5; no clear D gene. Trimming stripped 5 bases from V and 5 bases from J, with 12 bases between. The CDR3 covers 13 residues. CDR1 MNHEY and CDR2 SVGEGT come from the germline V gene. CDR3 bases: TGTGCCAGCAGTAAAAACGAAGGGGAGACCCAGTACTTC. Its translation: CASSKNEGETQYF.